The 5 T cell receptor beta chains reported below all come from one sample, sequenced in a study of T cells in Graves' hyperthyroidism and ophthalmopathy (dated by TCRdb to about 2019). The library was made by multiplex PCR. Sequencing took place on an Illumina HiSeq 2000. TCR beta CDR3 regions were amplified from RNA transcripts. For the first round of RT-PCR on the TCR CDR3, the HTBI primer set was used together with the Qiagen OneStep RT-PCR kit. The public sequencing data were trimmed at Q25 with fastp and processed into clonotypes with MiXCR by TCRdb, which kept only in-frame beta chains. Merged by CDR3 protein, the rows form single entries marked with the most common genes and DNA. For this sample the table gives around 600,000 distinct CDR3 sequences, of which roughly 15% were detected only once. Approximately 12% of the sample is in the top ten clones. Sequencing was carried out using blood. Every receptor here comes from a woman in her 50s with Graves' ophthalmopathy.

This clonotype was recorded at least ten times. The chain joins TRBV30 to TRBJ2-5, with a weak D call TRBD1 (5 bases). Between the trimmed V and J ends, which lost 3 bases and 4 bases, there was a span of 9 bases. The CDR3 length is 12 residues. CDR1 is GTSNPN and CDR2 is SVGIG in the germline V gene (reference sequence). The CDR3 nucleotides are TGTGCCTGGAGGGGGCAGGTAGAGACCCAGTACTTC. Protein: CAWRGQVETQYF.

This clonotype was seen a handful of times. The V call is TRBV7-8, the J call TRBJ2-7, with D unresolved. Trimming removed 9 bases from V and 1 base from J, with 19 bases in between. Looked up from germline, CDR1 is SGHVS and CDR2 is FQNEAQ. The CDR3 consists of 15 residues. CDR3 coding DNA: TGTGCCAGTAGTGCCTCACTGAGCCCATCCTACGAGCAGTACTTC. Translating it yields CASSASLSPSYEQYF.

This clonotype was detected many times. The chain carries TRBV6-2 or TRBV6-3 and TRBJ1-5, with 7 nucleotides matching TRBD1. There are 15 residues in the CDR3. CDR1 and CDR2 from the germline V gene are MNHEY and SVGEGT. The V and J ends lost 6 bases and 3 bases, in that order; junction bases with no gene match: 8. For the CDR3, the DNA is TGTGCCAGCAGCAGCAGGGGGTCTGACAATCAGCCCCAGCATTTT. This gives the protein CASSSRGSDNQPQHF.

There are many counts of this clonotype. The chain couples TRBV20-1 to TRBJ1-1; no reliable D call. V was pared by 4 bases and J by 5 bases, with 8 bases between. Germline V gene lookup returns CDR1 DFQATT and CDR2 SNEGSKA (reference sequence). The CDR3 covers 11 residues. DNA for the CDR3: TGCAGTGCTATGGGTGTTACTGAAGCTTTCTTT. Its translation: CSAMGVTEAFF.

The sample holds many counts of this clonotype. This rearrangement joins TRBV7-2 to TRBJ2-2; 7 nucleotides align to TRBD2. The CDR3 is made up of 16 amino acids. Germline V gene lookup returns CDR1 SGHTA and CDR2 FQGNSA. The V segment lost 5 bases and the J segment 4 bases; nucleotides outside the gene matches: 10. The CDR3 reads CASSTSSGRGTGELFF. For the CDR3, the DNA is TGTGCCAGCAGCACGTCTAGCGGACGGGGCACCGGGGAGCTGTTTTTT.